Given below is one T cell receptor beta chain in context. This could be a read error, since a much larger clone is one nucleotide away. TCRdb passed the 5' RACE reads through MiXCR, listing each CDR3 protein once. This sample has nearly 55,000 distinct CDR3 sequences, with approximately 25% found just once. Naive CD4+ cells had CD25+ Tregs removed. The clonotype was recovered from a female donor with breast cancer. The sequenced material came from tumor-infiltrating naive CD4+ T cells sorted from the breast tumor. Subset: naive CD4+ T cells, CD4+CD45RA+CD25-.

DNA of the CDR3: TGCGCCAGCGGCAAGGGTATTTGGAACACTGAAGCTTTCTTT. This sequence encodes CASGKGIWNTEAFF. This chain uses TRBV4-1 with TRBJ1-1; D not resolved. The CDR3 covers 14 residues. The germline V gene has CDR1 MGHRA and CDR2 YSYEKL. With 8 bases removed from V and 1 base from J, the gap between germline ends came to 14 bases.